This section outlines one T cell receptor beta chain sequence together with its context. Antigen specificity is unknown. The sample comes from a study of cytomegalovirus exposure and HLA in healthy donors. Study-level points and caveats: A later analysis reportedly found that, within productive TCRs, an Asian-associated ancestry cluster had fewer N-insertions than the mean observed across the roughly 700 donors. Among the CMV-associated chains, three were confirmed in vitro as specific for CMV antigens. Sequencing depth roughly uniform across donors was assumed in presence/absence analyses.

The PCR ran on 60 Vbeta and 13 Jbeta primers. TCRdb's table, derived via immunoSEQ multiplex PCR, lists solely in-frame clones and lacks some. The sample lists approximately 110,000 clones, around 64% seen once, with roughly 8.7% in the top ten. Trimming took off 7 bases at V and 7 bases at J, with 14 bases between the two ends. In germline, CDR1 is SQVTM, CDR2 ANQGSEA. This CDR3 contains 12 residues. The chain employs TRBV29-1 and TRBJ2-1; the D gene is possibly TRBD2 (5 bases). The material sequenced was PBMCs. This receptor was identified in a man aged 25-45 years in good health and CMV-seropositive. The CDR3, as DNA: TGCAGCGCCCGAACTAGACCTAATGAGCAGTTCTTC. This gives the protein CSARTRPNEQFF.